A single sample gave rise to the 13 T cell receptor beta chains below, sequenced in a study of PD-1 blockade in classical Hodgkin lymphoma. The time point was: cycle 4 day 1 (C4D1), after more than 5 weeks of nivolumab. Relapse was seen in all patients after autologous stem cell transplantation, and brentuximab vedotin exposure was variable. Only in-frame clones appear in the TCRdb table, and some are missing; sequencing was by immunoSEQ multiplex PCR. This sample has over 75,000 clones, with 90% found just once. Sequenced material: peripheral blood mononuclear cells (PBMCs), taken before the fourth cycle of nivolumab. The receptors stem from a human donor with classical Hodgkin lymphoma.

The chain carries TRBV9 and TRBJ1-2, with 7 positions matching TRBD1. Germline V CDR1 and CDR2: SGDLS, YYNGEE. Germline trimming cut 4 bases from V and 6 bases from J; bases unmatched to any gene: 6. This CDR3 has 13 amino acids. This chain's CDR3 is CASSRGQWDGYTF. The CDR3 DNA reads as TGTGCCAGCAGCCGGGGACAGTGGGATGGCTACACCTTC.

This chain uses TRBV28 with TRBJ2-7; unclear D gene. V was pared by 5 bases and J by 5 bases, with 7 bases between. This CDR3 is built from 11 residues. The germline CDR1 and CDR2 sequences are MDHEN and SYDVKM. DNA for the CDR3: TGTGCCAGCAGTACAATGAACGAGCAGTACTTC. This sequence encodes CASSTMNEQYF.

The genes are TRBV4-3 and TRBJ1-2, with 10 bases fitting TRBD1. The CDR3 sequence is 18 residues long. V shed 6 bases and J 4 bases; nucleotides not matched to a gene: 17. In germline, CDR1 is LGHNA, CDR2 YSLEER. The CDR3 sequence: CASRASEPGTGATYGYTF. The CDR3 nucleotides are TGCGCCAGCAGAGCGTCAGAGCCCGGGACAGGGGCCACCTATGGCTACACCTTC.

On this clone itself: One end of the junction is discordant with germline, which a read error may explain. The chain is built from TRBV4-1 and TRBJ2-5; 7 bases match TRBD1. Per the germline V gene, CDR1 is MGHRA and CDR2 is YSYEKL. The CDR3 consists of 16 residues. CDR3 residues: CAGSQGPGTDQETQYF. CDR3 DNA: TGCGCCGGCAGCCAAGGGCCCGGGACAGACCAAGAGACCCAGTACTTC.

The chain has TRBV7-9 and TRBJ2-5; D not certain. CDR3 size: 14 residues. Germline lookup yields CDR1 SEHNR and CDR2 FQNEAQ (reference sequence). V was trimmed by 5 bases and J by 2 bases, leaving 12 bases between them. CDR3 in DNA: TGTGCCAGCAGCCAAGGGCTACAACAAGAGACCCAGTACTTC. Protein: CASSQGLQQETQYF.

This clone appeared once. The chain carries TRBV4-2 and TRBJ1-2; no firm D call. CDR3 length: 16 residues. V dropped 0 bases and J dropped 4 bases, with 15 bases sitting between them. Germline-derived CDR1 and CDR2 are LGHNA and YNFKEQ. The CDR3 loop is CASSQDLKVYPYGYTF. The CDR3 DNA reads as TGTGCCAGCAGCCAAGATTTGAAGGTCTACCCCTATGGCTACACCTTC.

The genes are TRBV30 and TRBJ2-2; TRBD1 is a possible D gene (6 bases). V was clipped by 8 bases and J by 0 bases, with 13 bases between them. There are 14 residues in the CDR3. In germline, CDR1 is GTSNPN, CDR2 SVGIG (reference sequence). CDR3 sequence reads: CAGGPLANTGELFF. The DNA for the CDR3 is TGTGCCGGGGGCCCCCTAGCGAACACCGGGGAGCTGTTTTTT. Together with reference TRBV30 and TRBJ2-2, the CDR3 gives the full variable domain: SQTIHQWPATLVQPVGSPLSLECTVEGTSNPNLYWYRQAAGRGLQLLFYSVGIGQISSEVPQNLSASRPQDRQFILSSKKLLLSDSGFYLCAGGPLANTGELFFGEGSRLTVL.

The J gene is TRBJ2-7, the V gene TRBV11-2, with 9 bases aligning to TRBD2. Germline CDR1 and CDR2: SGHAT and FQNNGV. The length of the CDR3 is 16 residues. Losses at the gene ends were 2 bases for V and 1 base for J; bases not matched to a gene: 6. This CDR3 is CASSLIRGGASYEQYF. In nucleotides, the CDR3 is TGTGCCAGCAGCTTAATTCGCGGGGGGGCTTCCTACGAGCAGTACTTC.

The gene calls are TRBV29-1 and TRBJ1-5; D is possibly TRBD1 (5 bases). This CDR3 comprises 13 residues. V was clipped by 4 bases and J by 5 bases, with 12 bases between them. The germline V gene encodes CDR1 SQVTM and CDR2 ANQGSEA. CDR3 sequence: CSVGDALDQPQHF. CDR3 coding DNA: TGCAGCGTTGGGGACGCCCTCGATCAGCCCCAGCATTTT.

The chain employs TRBV6-1 and TRBJ2-2; TRBD2 matches at 8 bases. The CDR3 sequence is 17 residues long. V was pared by 2 bases and J by 4 bases, with 9 bases of the junction left unmatched. The V gene's germline CDR1 is MNHNS and CDR2 SASEGT. The DNA for the CDR3 is TGTGCCAGCAGTGAAAATCAGCGGGGGTCGGGCACCGGGGAGCTGTTTTTT. This gives the protein CASSENQRGSGTGELFF.

The chain uses TRBV2 and TRBJ2-7, with 9 bases that match TRBD1. V dropped 7 bases and J dropped 10; count of bases not matched to a gene: 14. The CDR3 has 14 amino acids. The germline V gene has CDR1 SNHLY and CDR2 FYNNEI. Written as DNA, the CDR3 is TGTGCCAGCACAGTGGGACAGGGTTACGTCGGACAGTACTTC. Its translation: CASTVGQGYVGQYF. The complete variable domain, with remaining parts taken from reference TRBV2 and TRBJ2-7, reads EPEVTQTPSHQVTQMGQEVILRCVPISNHLYFYWYRQILGQKVEFLVSFYNNEISEKSEIFDDQFSVERPDGSNFTLKIRSTKLEDSAMYFCASTVGQGYVGQYFGPGTRLTVT.

In its sample, this clone was seen once. V and J are TRBV6-1 and TRBJ1-5; D might be TRBD1 (5 bases). The V gene lost 7 bases and the J gene lost 4 bases, with 11 bases spanning the gap. The germline gives CDR1 MNHNS, CDR2 SASEGT. The CDR3 runs 13 residues. Here the CDR3 reads CASTPRGNQPQHF. The CDR3 DNA follows: TGTGCCAGCACCCCCCGGGGGAATCAGCCCCAGCATTTT.

The gene calls are TRBV11-2 and TRBJ2-2; D is perhaps TRBD2 (5 bases). The CDR3 length is 17 residues. Germline V lookup: CDR1 SGHAT, CDR2 FQNNGV. Deletions cut 3 bases from V and 3 bases from J, with 17 bases between. CDR3 in DNA: TGTGCCAGCAGCTTGTCTTCTAGCCGGGATTACACCGGGGAGCTGTTTTTT. Translation: CASSLSSSRDYTGELFF.